This T cell receptor (beta chain) was observed in a study of control samples from healthy donors and cancer patients. The repertoire was sequenced with immunoSEQ multiplex PCR; TCRdb's copy has only in-frame clones and lacks some. The sample records about 130,000 clones, 91% being singletons. Sequencing used blood. The TCR comes from a man aged 18-30 years in good health.

The CDR3 DNA is TGCGCCAGCAGCCATCGGTCCCTAGCGGCGTCGTGGGGCACAGATACGCAGTATTTT. This translates into CASSHRSLAASWGTDTQYF. The chain uses TRBV4-1 and TRBJ2-3; 7 bases agree with TRBD2. The CDR3 extends over 19 amino acids. Trimming took 3 bases from V and 1 from J; bases not matched to a gene: 16. CDR1 and CDR2 (germline): MGHRA, YSYEKL.